These 22 T cell receptor beta chains share one sample of origin, sequenced in a study of blood T cell repertoires in COVID-19. The data were produced by immunoSEQ multiplex PCR, yet TCRdb's version contains in-frame clones alone and is incomplete. Among 190,000 or so clones listed, 86% were seen once. Sequencing was carried out using PBMCs or T cells enriched from blood (not recorded which). These receptors came from a woman aged 25-40 years who had recovered from COVID-19.

The chain joins TRBV6-1 to TRBJ2-5; 9 bases are shared with TRBD1. The germline gives CDR1 MNHNS, CDR2 SASEGT. Germline trimming cut 5 bases from V and 6 bases from J; bases unmatched to any gene: 7. The CDR3 runs to 14 residues. The DNA for the CDR3 is TGTGCCAGCAGTTGGGACAGGGACGTGAAGACCCAGTACTTC. Protein product: CASSWDRDVKTQYF.

This clone was seen just once. The genes are TRBV6-4 and TRBJ1-1, with D uncertain. V lost 6 bases, J lost 1 base, and 12 bases lay in between. Germline CDR1 is MRHNA and CDR2 is SNTAGT. This CDR3 comprises 14 residues. The CDR3 DNA follows: TGTGCCAGCAGGGAAGTAGCTCGGAACACTGAAGCTTTCTTT. It codes for CASREVARNTEAFF.

The chain is built from TRBV7-2 and TRBJ2-2; D not resolved. Germline CDR1 and CDR2: SGHTA and FQGNSA. The CDR3 is 15 amino acids. Trimming pared 5 bases from V and 5 bases from J, leaving 15 bases between. DNA of the CDR3: TGTGCCAGCAGCCCAGGTGGGCTTGCTACCGGGGAGCTGTTTTTT. Residues: CASSPGGLATGELFF.

The gene calls are TRBV19 and TRBJ1-5; possibly TRBD1 for D (5 bases). Per germline, CDR1 LNHDA and CDR2 SQIVND (reference sequence). The ends were cut back, 6 bases at V and 5 bases at J, with 17 bases in the middle. The CDR3 extends over 15 amino acids. CDR3 amino acids: CASRDRGGMDQPQHF. The CDR3 region has the DNA TGTGCCAGTAGAGATCGGGGGGGTATGGATCAGCCCCAGCATTTT.

V usage is TRBV12-3 or TRBV12-4 and J usage is TRBJ2-7, with TRBD1 matching over 7 bases. The CDR3 spans 12 residues. Germline trimming cut 9 bases from V and 2 bases from J; bases unmatched to any gene: 4. CDR3 in amino acids: CASTGDTYEQYF. CDR3 nucleotide sequence: TGTGCCAGTACAGGGGATACCTACGAGCAGTACTTC.

The CDR3 region is CASSLGADLEKLFF. The CDR3 nucleotides are TGTGCCAGCAGCTTAGGAGCGGACTTAGAAAAACTGTTTTTT. V gene TRBV7-9 combines with J gene TRBJ1-4; D is unclear. Germline CDR1 and CDR2: SEHNR and FQNEAQ (reference sequence). This CDR3 region has 14 residues. V was trimmed by 1 base and J by 8 bases, leaving 11 bases between them.

The chain combines TRBV2 with TRBJ1-3; tentative D call: TRBD1 (5 bases). Germline V gives CDR1 SNHLY, CDR2 FYNNEI. V dropped 6 bases and J dropped 1 base, with 16 bases sitting between them. The CDR3 is 16 residues long. The CDR3 loop reads CASSGSSTVSGNTIYF. CDR3 DNA: TGTGCCAGCAGCGGAAGCTCGACAGTTTCTGGAAACACCATATATTTT.

The CDR3 region is CASSRQGDINSPLHF. CDR3 DNA: TGTGCCAGCAGTCGACAGGGGGATATTAATTCACCCCTCCACTTT. The V and J genes are TRBV2 and TRBJ1-6, with TRBD1 matching over 9 bases. The length of the CDR3 is 15 residues. The J segment lost 6 bases and the V segment lost 5 bases, leaving 5 bases of the junction unmatched. Germline CDR1 is SNHLY and CDR2 is FYNNEI.

This chain connects TRBV29-1 to TRBJ2-1; 8 nucleotides agree with TRBD1. Germline V gene data show CDR1 as SQVTM and CDR2 as ANQGSEA. Losses at the gene ends were 7 bases for V and 5 bases for J; bases not matched to a gene: 7. This CDR3 has 13 residues. The CDR3 here is CSGADRANNEQFF. The DNA for the CDR3 is TGCAGCGGCGCGGACAGGGCCAACAATGAGCAGTTCTTC.

The J gene is TRBJ2-4, the V gene TRBV19; no reliable D call. V was trimmed by 2 bases and J by 0 bases, leaving 11 bases between them. CDR1 is LNHDA, CDR2 SQIVND, per germline (reference sequence). The CDR3 runs 16 residues. The CDR3 DNA reads as TGTGCCAGTAGTATAATAGTGACTCTAGCCAAAAACATTCAGTACTTC. Protein product: CASSIIVTLAKNIQYF.

This rearrangement joins TRBV5-1 to TRBJ2-7; D uncertain. CDR1 SGHRS and CDR2 YFSETQ come from the germline V gene. The V gene lost 0 bases and the J gene lost 4 bases, with 8 bases spanning the gap. The CDR3 loop spans 13 amino acids. Here the CDR3 DNA reads TGCGCCAGCAGCTTGGAACAGAAATACGAGCAGTACTTC. This encodes CASSLEQKYEQYF.

V usage is TRBV6-4 and J usage is TRBJ2-2; TRBD1 agrees at 7 bases. The CDR3 runs 14 residues. CDR1 and CDR2 (germline): MRHNA, SNTAGT. With V trimmed by 8 bases and J by 4 bases, 7 bases remained unmatched. The CDR3 reads CASSGQEPTGELFF. The CDR3 DNA reads TGTGCCAGCTCAGGACAGGAACCCACCGGGGAGCTGTTTTTT.

This chain joins TRBV24-1 and TRBJ2-1; 9 positions match TRBD2. V trimming: 2 bases; J trimming: 8 bases; junction bases outside the gene matches: 9. Germline values: CDR1 KGHDR, CDR2 SFDVKD. There are 16 residues in the CDR3. The CDR3, as DNA: TGTGCCACCAGTGATTCCCTGGGTAGCGGGAGTGATGAGCAGTTCTTC. Translating gives CATSDSLGSGSDEQFF.

The gene calls are TRBV3-1 (or the pseudogene TRBV3-2) and TRBJ1-3; 8 positions match TRBD1. There are 15 residues in the CDR3. Germline CDR1 and CDR2: LGHDT and YNNKEL (reference sequence). V was clipped by 4 bases and J by 2 bases; unmatched bases: 4. This CDR3 reads CASSPDRVTGNTIYF. The CDR3 DNA reads as TGTGCCAGCAGCCCGGACAGGGTTACTGGAAACACCATATATTTT.

The chain has TRBV28 and TRBJ2-1; weak D call: TRBD1 (5 bases). The ends were cut back, 5 bases at V and 0 bases at J, with 11 bases in the middle. The germline gives CDR1 MDHEN, CDR2 SYDVKM. The CDR3 has 15 amino acids. DNA of the CDR3: TGTGCCAGCAGTGCAGGGCCACTCTCCTACAATGAGCAGTTCTTC. This gives the protein CASSAGPLSYNEQFF. The whole variable domain, filled in from reference TRBV28 and TRBJ2-1, reads DVKVTQSSRYLVKRTGEKVFLECVQDMDHENMFWYRQDPGLGLRLIYFSYDVKMKEKGDIPEGYSVSREKKERFSLILESASTNQTSMYLCASSAGPLSYNEQFFGPGTRLTVL.

This clone has a handful of counts. This chain connects TRBV25-1 to TRBJ2-7; TRBD2 matches 15 bases. The V and J ends lost 6 bases and 12 bases, in that order; junction bases with no gene match: 9. The CDR3 has 14 amino acids. Germline V gene lookup returns CDR1 MGHDK and CDR2 SYGVNS. The CDR3 loop is CASSGTSGRLGLYF. The CDR3, as DNA: TGTGCCAGCAGCGGGACTAGCGGGAGGTTGGGCCTGTACTTC.

This clone was picked up a small number of times. The chain links TRBV28 to TRBJ2-7; 8 positions agree with TRBD1. J lost 6 bases, V lost 5 bases, and 3 bases had no gene match. Germline V gene sequence: CDR1 MDHEN, CDR2 SYDVKM. The CDR3 runs 12 residues. CDR3 DNA: TGTGCCAGCAGTGCAGACAGGGGCGAGCAGTACTTC. Amino acids: CASSADRGEQYF.

Only one count was recorded for this clone. J is TRBJ1-2 and V is TRBV4-1, with a tentative D call TRBD1 (5 bases). Trimming stripped 0 bases from V and 5 bases from J, with 10 bases between. The germline CDR1 and CDR2 sequences are MGHRA and YSYEKL. There are 14 residues in the CDR3. The DNA of the CDR3 is TGCGCCAGCAGCCAAGATTCTGGGGGGTATGGCTACACCTTC. Protein: CASSQDSGGYGYTF.

The chain carries TRBV19 and TRBJ2-7; weak D call: TRBD2 (6 bases). Deletions cut 2 bases from V and 0 bases from J, with 8 bases between. Germline-derived CDR1 and CDR2 are LNHDA and SQIVND (reference sequence). The CDR3 length is 14 residues. The CDR3 region has the DNA TGTGCCAGTAGTATACACGGGAGCTCCTACGAGCAGTACTTC. Amino acids: CASSIHGSSYEQYF.

J is TRBJ1-3 and V is TRBV7-9; TRBD1 matches 9 bases. Germline lookup yields CDR1 SEHNR and CDR2 FQNEAQ (reference sequence). With 3 bases clipped from V and 0 bases from J, the junction kept 12 bases outside the gene matches. The CDR3 length is 19 residues. CDR3 bases: TGTGCCAGCAGCTTCCGTAGGGGGACAGGGCTCGCCTCTGGAAACACCATATATTTT. It encodes CASSFRRGTGLASGNTIYF.

The chain employs TRBV4-2 and TRBJ2-7, with TRBD2 matching over 8 bases. From germline, CDR1 is LGHNA and CDR2 YNFKEQ. The CDR3 has 16 residues. Losses at the gene ends were 4 bases for V and 0 bases for J; bases not matched to a gene: 8. The CDR3 DNA sequence: TGTGCCAGCAGCCCATCCACTAGCGGCTTCTCCTACGAGCAGTACTTC. Translating it yields CASSPSTSGFSYEQYF.

The chain joins TRBV7-9 to TRBJ2-7, with D possibly TRBD1 on 5 matching bases. Germline loops: CDR1 SEHNR, CDR2 FQNEAQ (reference sequence). This CDR3 contains 12 residues. The V gene lost 5 bases and the J gene lost 2 bases, with 7 bases spanning the gap. The CDR3 region is CASSKGPYEQYF. CDR3 nucleotide sequence: TGTGCCAGCAGCAAGGGGCCCTACGAGCAGTACTTC.